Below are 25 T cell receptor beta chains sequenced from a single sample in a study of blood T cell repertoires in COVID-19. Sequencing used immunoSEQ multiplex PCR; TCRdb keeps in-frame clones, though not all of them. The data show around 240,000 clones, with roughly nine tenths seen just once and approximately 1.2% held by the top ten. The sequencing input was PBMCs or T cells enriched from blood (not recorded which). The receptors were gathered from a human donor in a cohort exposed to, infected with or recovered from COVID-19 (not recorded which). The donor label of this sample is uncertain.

Written as DNA, the CDR3 is TGTGCCAGTAGTACCCTGGCAGGTAACACTGAAGCTTTCTTT. Translating it yields CASSTLAGNTEAFF. The chain employs TRBV19 and TRBJ1-1; D unresolved. The germline gives CDR1 LNHDA, CDR2 SQIVND (reference sequence). This CDR3 has 14 amino acids. Trimming took 4 bases from V and 2 from J, leaving 11 bases between them.

The CDR3 sequence is CASSPTGQGTDTQYF. The CDR3 nucleotides are TGTGCCAGCAGCCCGACGGGACAGGGAACAGATACGCAGTATTTT. This rearrangement joins TRBV7-9 to TRBJ2-3; 9 bases fit TRBD1. CDR1 is SEHNR and CDR2 is FQNEAQ in the germline V gene (reference sequence). This CDR3 spans 15 amino acids. V lost 5 bases to trimming and J lost 3 bases; unmatched junction nucleotides: 6.

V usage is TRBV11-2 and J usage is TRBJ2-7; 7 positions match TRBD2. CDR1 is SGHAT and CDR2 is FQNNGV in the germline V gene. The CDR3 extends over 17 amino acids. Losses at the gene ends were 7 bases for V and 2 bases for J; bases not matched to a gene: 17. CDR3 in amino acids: CASTDGGSGRLPYEQYF. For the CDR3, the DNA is TGTGCCAGCACCGACGGGGGGAGCGGTCGCCTTCCCTACGAGCAGTACTTC.

As DNA, the CDR3 is TGTGCCAGCAGCGTAGATGGCAGGATGAACACTGAAGCTTTCTTT. Its translation: CASSVDGRMNTEAFF. The chain is built from TRBV9 and TRBJ1-1; no reliable D call. The V and J ends lost 0 bases and 0 bases respectively, with 9 bases between them. CDR3 length: 15 amino acids. Germline values: CDR1 SGDLS, CDR2 YYNGEE. Based on the CDR3 plus reference TRBV9 and TRBJ1-1, the full variable domain is DSGVTQTPKHLITATGQRVTLRCSPRSGDLSVYWYQQSLDQGLQFLIQYYNGEERAKGNILERFSAQQFPDLHSELNLSSLELGDSALYFCASSVDGRMNTEAFFGQGTRLTVV.

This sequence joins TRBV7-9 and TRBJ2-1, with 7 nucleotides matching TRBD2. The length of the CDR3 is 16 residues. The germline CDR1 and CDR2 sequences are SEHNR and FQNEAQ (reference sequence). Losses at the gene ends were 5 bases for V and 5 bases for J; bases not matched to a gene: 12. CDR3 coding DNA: TGTGCCAGCAGCCCCAGTAAGCGGGGAAAAGACAATGAGCAGTTCTTC. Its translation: CASSPSKRGKDNEQFF.

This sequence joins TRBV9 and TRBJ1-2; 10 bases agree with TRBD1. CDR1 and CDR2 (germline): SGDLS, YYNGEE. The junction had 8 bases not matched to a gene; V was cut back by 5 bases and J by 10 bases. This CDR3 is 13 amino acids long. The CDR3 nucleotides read TGTGCCAGCAGTGCCGGGACAGGGGCGGCCTACACCTTC. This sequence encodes CASSAGTGAAYTF.

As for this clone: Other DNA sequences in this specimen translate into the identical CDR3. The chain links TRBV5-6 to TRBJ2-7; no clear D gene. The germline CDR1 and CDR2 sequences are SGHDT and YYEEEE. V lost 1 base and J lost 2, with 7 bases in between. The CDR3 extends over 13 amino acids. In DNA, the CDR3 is TGTGCCAGCAGCTTGAGACAAGCCTACGAGCAGTACTTC. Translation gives CASSLRQAYEQYF. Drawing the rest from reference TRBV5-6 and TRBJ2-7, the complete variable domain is DAGVTQSPTHLIKTRGQQVTLRCSPKSGHDTVSWYQQALGQGPQFIFQYYEEEERQRGNFPDRFSGHQFPNYSSELNVNALLLGDSALYLCASSLRQAYEQYFGPGTRLTVT.

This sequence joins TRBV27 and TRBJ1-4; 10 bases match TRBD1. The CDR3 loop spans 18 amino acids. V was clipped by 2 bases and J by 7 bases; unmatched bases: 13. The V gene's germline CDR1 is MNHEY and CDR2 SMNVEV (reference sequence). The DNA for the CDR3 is TGTGCCAGCAGTTTAACCGGGACAGGGGTCCTCCCAAGTGAAAAACTGTTTTTT. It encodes CASSLTGTGVLPSEKLFF.

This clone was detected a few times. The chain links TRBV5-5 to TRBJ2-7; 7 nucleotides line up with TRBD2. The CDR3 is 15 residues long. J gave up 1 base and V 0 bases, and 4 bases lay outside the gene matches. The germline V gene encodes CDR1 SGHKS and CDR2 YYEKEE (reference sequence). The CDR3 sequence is CASSLAARGSYEQYF. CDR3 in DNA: TGTGCCAGCAGCTTGGCGGCGCGGGGGTCCTACGAGCAGTACTTC.

The CDR3 region has the DNA TGCGCCAGCGGGTTGACGGGGGGTTGGAATGAGCAGTTCTTC. This sequence encodes CASGLTGGWNEQFF. The V and J genes are TRBV5-1 and TRBJ2-1; 7 bases align to TRBD2. Trimming took 7 bases from V and 7 from J; bases not matched to a gene: 11. The CDR3 spans 14 residues. Germline V gene lookup returns CDR1 SGHRS and CDR2 YFSETQ.

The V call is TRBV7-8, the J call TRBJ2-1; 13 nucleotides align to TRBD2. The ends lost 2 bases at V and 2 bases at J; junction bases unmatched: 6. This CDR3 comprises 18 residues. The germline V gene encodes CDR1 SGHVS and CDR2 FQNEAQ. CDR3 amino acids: CASSLPLAGGPPYNEQFF. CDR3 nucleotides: TGTGCCAGCAGCTTACCACTAGCGGGGGGGCCCCCCTACAATGAGCAGTTCTTC.

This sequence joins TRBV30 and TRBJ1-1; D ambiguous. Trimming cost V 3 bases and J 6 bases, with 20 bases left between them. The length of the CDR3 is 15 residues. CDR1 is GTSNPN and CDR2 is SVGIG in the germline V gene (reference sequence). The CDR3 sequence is CAWSELNSWRAEAFF. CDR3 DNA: TGTGCCTGGAGCGAGCTAAATAGCTGGAGGGCTGAAGCTTTCTTT. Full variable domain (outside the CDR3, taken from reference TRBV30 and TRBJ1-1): SQTIHQWPATLVQPVGSPLSLECTVEGTSNPNLYWYRQAAGRGLQLLFYSVGIGQISSEVPQNLSASRPQDRQFILSSKKLLLSDSGFYLCAWSELNSWRAEAFFGQGTRLTVV.

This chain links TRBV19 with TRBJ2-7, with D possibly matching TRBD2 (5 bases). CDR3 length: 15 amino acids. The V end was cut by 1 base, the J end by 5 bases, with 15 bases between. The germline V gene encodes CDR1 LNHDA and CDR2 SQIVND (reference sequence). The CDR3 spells CASSIGPAGVNEQYF. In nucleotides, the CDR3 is TGTGCCAGTAGTATAGGTCCGGCCGGGGTCAACGAGCAGTACTTC.

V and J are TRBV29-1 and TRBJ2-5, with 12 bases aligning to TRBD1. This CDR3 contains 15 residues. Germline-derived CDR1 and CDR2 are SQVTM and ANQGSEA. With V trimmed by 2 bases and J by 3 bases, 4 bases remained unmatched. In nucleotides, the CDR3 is TGCAGCGTTGAAAAGGGGACAGGGGGCGAAGAGACCCAGTACTTC. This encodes CSVEKGTGGEETQYF.

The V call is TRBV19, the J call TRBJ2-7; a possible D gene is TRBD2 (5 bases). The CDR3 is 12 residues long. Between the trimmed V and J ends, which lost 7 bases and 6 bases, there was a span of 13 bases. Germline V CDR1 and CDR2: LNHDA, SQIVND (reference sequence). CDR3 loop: CASISGFGEQYF. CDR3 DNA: TGTGCCAGTATTTCGGGGTTCGGCGAGCAGTACTTC.

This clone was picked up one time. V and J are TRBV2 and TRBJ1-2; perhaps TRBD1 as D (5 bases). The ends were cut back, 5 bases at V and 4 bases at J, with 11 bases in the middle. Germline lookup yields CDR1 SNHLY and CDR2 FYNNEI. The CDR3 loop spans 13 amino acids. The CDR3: CASSPTGSYGYTF. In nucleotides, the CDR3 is TGTGCCAGCAGTCCCACAGGTTCCTATGGCTACACCTTC.

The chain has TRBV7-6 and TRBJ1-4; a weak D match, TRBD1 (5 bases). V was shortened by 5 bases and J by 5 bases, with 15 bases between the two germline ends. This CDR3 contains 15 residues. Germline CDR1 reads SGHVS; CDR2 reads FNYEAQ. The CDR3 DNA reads TGTGCCAGCAGCCCCGGGACTTCACTGAATGAAAAACTGTTTTTT. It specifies CASSPGTSLNEKLFF.

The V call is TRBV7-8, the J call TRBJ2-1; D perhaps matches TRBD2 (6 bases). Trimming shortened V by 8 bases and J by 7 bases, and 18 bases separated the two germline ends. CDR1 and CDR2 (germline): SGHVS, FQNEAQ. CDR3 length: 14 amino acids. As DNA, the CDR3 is TGTGCCAGCCGTTCCGGGACTGTCCTGAATGAGCAGTTCTTC. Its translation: CASRSGTVLNEQFF.

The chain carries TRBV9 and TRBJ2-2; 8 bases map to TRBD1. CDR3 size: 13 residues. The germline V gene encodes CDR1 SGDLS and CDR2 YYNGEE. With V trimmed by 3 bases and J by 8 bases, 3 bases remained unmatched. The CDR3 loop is CASSGTGWGELFF. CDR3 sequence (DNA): TGTGCCAGCAGCGGGACAGGGTGGGGGGAGCTGTTTTTT.

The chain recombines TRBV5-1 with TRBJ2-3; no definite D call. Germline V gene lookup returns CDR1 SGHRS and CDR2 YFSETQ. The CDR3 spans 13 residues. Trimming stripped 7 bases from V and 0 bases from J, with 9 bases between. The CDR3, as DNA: TGCGCCAGCCGTTCCGGTAGCACAGATACGCAGTATTTT. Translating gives CASRSGSTDTQYF.

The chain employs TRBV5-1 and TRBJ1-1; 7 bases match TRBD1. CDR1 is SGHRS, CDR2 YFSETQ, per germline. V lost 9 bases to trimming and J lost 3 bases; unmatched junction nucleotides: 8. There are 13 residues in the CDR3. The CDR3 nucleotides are TGCGCCACCTCGACAGGGAAGGACACTGAAGCTTTCTTT. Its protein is CATSTGKDTEAFF.

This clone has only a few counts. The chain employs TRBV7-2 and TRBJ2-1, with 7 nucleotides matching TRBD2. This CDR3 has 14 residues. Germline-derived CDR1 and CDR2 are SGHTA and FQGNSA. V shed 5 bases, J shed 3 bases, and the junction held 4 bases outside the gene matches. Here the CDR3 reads CASSHGGSYNEQFF. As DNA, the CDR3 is TGTGCCAGCAGCCACGGGGGGAGCTACAATGAGCAGTTCTTC.

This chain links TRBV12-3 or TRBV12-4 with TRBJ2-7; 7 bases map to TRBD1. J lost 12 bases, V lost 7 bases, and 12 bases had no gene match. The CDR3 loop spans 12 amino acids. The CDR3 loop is CASTKGGRPPYF. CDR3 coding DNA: TGTGCCAGCACGAAAGGGGGCAGGCCCCCGTACTTC.

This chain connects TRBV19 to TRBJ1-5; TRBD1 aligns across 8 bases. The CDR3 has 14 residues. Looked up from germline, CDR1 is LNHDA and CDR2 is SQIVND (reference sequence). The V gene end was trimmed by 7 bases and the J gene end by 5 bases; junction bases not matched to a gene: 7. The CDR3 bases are TGTGCCAGTACCCACCGGACAGGGCATCAGCCCCAGCATTTT. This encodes CASTHRTGHQPQHF.

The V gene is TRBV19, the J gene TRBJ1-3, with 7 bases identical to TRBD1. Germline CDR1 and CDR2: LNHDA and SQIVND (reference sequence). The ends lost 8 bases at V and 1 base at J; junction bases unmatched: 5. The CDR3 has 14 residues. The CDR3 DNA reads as TGTGCCAGTGCACAGGGGAAATCTGGAAACACCATATATTTT. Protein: CASAQGKSGNTIYF. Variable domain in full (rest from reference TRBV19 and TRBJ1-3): DGGITQSPKYLFRKEGQNVTLSCEQNLNHDAMYWYRQDPGQGLRLIYYSQIVNDFQKGDIAEGYSVSREKKESFPLTVTSAQKNPTAFYLCASAQGKSGNTIYFGEGSWLTVV.